This passage covers 32 T cell receptor beta chains from one sample sequenced in a study of blood T cell repertoires in COVID-19. Measured with immunoSEQ multiplex PCR; TCRdb has only the in-frame clones, and not every one. The top ten clones hold approximately 14% of a sample with around 41,000 clones, approximately 90% of them seen once. The material sequenced was peripheral blood. Source of these receptors: a woman in her twenties or thirties in a cohort sampled during active COVID-19.

V gene TRBV11-2 combines with J gene TRBJ2-1, with 7 nucleotides matching TRBD2. After removal of 6 bases from V and 10 bases from J, the junction contained 9 bases not matched to a gene. The V gene's germline CDR1 is SGHAT and CDR2 FQNNGV. CDR3 length: 13 amino acids. The CDR3 region has the DNA TGTGCCAGCAGGCCAGAGGGAGGGCGAGAGCAGTTCTTC. As protein: CASRPEGGREQFF.

The CDR3 here is CASSHGLKQFF. The CDR3 bases are TGTGCCAGCAGCCATGGACTAAAGCAGTTCTTC. This chain links TRBV28 with TRBJ2-1, with TRBD2 as a possible D gene (6 bases). This CDR3 is built from 11 residues. Germline lookup yields CDR1 MDHEN and CDR2 SYDVKM. V was shortened by 6 bases and J by 11 bases, with 11 bases between the two germline ends.

The chain employs TRBV5-4 and TRBJ1-2, with 10 bases lining up with TRBD1. The junction had 10 bases not matched to a gene; V was cut back by 0 bases and J by 11 bases. CDR1 is SGHNT, CDR2 YYREEE, per germline (reference sequence). This CDR3 spans 15 amino acids. The DNA of the CDR3 is TGTGCCAGCAGCTTGGCCGGGACAGGGGTCTTTGGGTACACCTTC. Encoded protein: CASSLAGTGVFGYTF.

V and J are TRBV29-1 and TRBJ1-2, with 7 positions matching TRBD1. The CDR3 sequence is 16 residues long. CDR1 is SQVTM and CDR2 is ANQGSEA in the germline V gene. V lost 3 bases and J lost 0; bases outside the gene matches: 10. Here the CDR3 reads CSVEPLHRGPNYGYTF. CDR3 coding DNA: TGCAGCGTTGAGCCTCTTCACAGGGGACCTAACTATGGCTACACCTTC.

The table lists this clone with a count of one. The chain links TRBV7-9 to TRBJ2-3; no definite D call. V was cut by 5 bases and J by 4 bases, with 13 bases left in between. The CDR3 is 14 residues long. Germline loops: CDR1 SEHNR, CDR2 FQNEAQ (reference sequence). CDR3 region: CASSPRLAADTQYF. CDR3 sequence (DNA): TGTGCCAGCAGCCCCCGGCTTGCGGCAGATACGCAGTATTTT.

The V call is TRBV5-4, the J call TRBJ2-5; possible D gene TRBD2, 5 bases. CDR1 and CDR2 from the germline V gene are SGHNT and YYREEE (reference sequence). V was clipped by 1 base and J by 2 bases, with 9 bases between them. This CDR3 contains 14 residues. CDR3 loop: CASSLREYQETQYF. The CDR3 bases are TGTGCCAGCAGCTTGCGGGAATATCAAGAGACCCAGTACTTC.

This chain joins TRBV9 and TRBJ1-2; weak D call: TRBD1 (6 bases). CDR1 and CDR2 (germline): SGDLS, YYNGEE. V lost 4 bases, J lost 4 bases, and 17 bases lay in between. The CDR3 is 15 residues long. This chain's CDR3 is CASSSEPGARYGYTF. CDR3 bases: TGTGCCAGCAGCTCAGAACCAGGGGCTCGCTATGGCTACACCTTC. The full variable domain, completed using reference TRBV9 and TRBJ1-2, is DSGVTQTPKHLITATGQRVTLRCSPRSGDLSVYWYQQSLDQGLQFLIQYYNGEERAKGNILERFSAQQFPDLHSELNLSSLELGDSALYFCASSSEPGARYGYTFGSGTRLTVV.

The chain recombines TRBV30 with TRBJ1-2; D is ambiguous. This CDR3 is built from 14 residues. The V gene's germline CDR1 is GTSNPN and CDR2 SVGIG (reference sequence). V lost 0 bases and J 11 bases, leaving 19 bases between the germline ends. For the CDR3, the DNA is TGTGCCTGGAGTGTACGAGTGAGGGAGTCGCTTTACACCTTC. Translation: CAWSVRVRESLYTF. The full variable domain, in which reference TRBV30 and TRBJ1-2 provide the parts outside the CDR3, is SQTIHQWPATLVQPVGSPLSLECTVEGTSNPNLYWYRQAAGRGLQLLFYSVGIGQISSEVPQNLSASRPQDRQFILSSKKLLLSDSGFYLCAWSVRVRESLYTFGSGTRLTVV.

The V and J genes are TRBV19 and TRBJ1-1; a possible D gene is TRBD1 (5 bases). From germline, CDR1 is LNHDA and CDR2 SQIVND (reference sequence). Deletions cut 8 bases from V and 6 bases from J, with 19 bases between. This CDR3 contains 14 residues. The CDR3 loop is CASRLWGEIAEAFF. CDR3 bases: TGTGCCAGTCGCCTGTGGGGGGAAATAGCTGAAGCTTTCTTT.

This clone was seen a single time. CDR3 region: CASSARLAGGTGELFF. Written as DNA, the CDR3 is TGTGCCAGTAGTGCTCGACTAGCGGGAGGGACCGGGGAGCTGTTTTTT. V and J are TRBV19 and TRBJ2-2, with 14 bases aligning to TRBD2. CDR1 LNHDA and CDR2 SQIVND come from the germline V gene (reference sequence). CDR3 length: 16 residues. V gave up 5 bases and J gave up 5 bases; unmatched junction bases: 4. Full variable domain (missing parts from reference TRBV19 and TRBJ2-2): DGGITQSPKYLFRKEGQNVTLSCEQNLNHDAMYWYRQDPGQGLRLIYYSQIVNDFQKGDIAEGYSVSREKKESFPLTVTSAQKNPTAFYLCASSARLAGGTGELFFGEGSRLTVL.

The J gene is TRBJ2-7, the V gene TRBV7-2, with 9 bases lining up with TRBD2. Germline V CDR1 and CDR2: SGHTA, FQGNSA. The CDR3 totals 14 residues. Losses at the gene ends were 5 bases for V and 2 bases for J; bases not matched to a gene: 4. The CDR3 region has the DNA TGTGCCAGCAGCACTCGGACTAGCGCCTACGAGCAGTACTTC. Translation: CASSTRTSAYEQYF.

This chain joins TRBV19 and TRBJ2-1; D might be TRBD2 (5 bases). V was cut by 6 bases and J by 0 bases, with 15 bases left in between. The CDR3 runs 16 residues. In germline, CDR1 is LNHDA, CDR2 SQIVND (reference sequence). The CDR3: CASRAWREGSYNEQFF. The CDR3 DNA reads as TGTGCCAGTAGGGCGTGGCGTGAGGGCTCCTACAATGAGCAGTTCTTC.

This clone was seen once. The chain is built from TRBV5-1 and TRBJ2-1, with TRBD1 matching 7 bases. Germline assignment: CDR1 SGHRS and CDR2 YFSETQ. The length of the CDR3 is 14 residues. Germline trimming cut 1 base from V and 7 bases from J; bases unmatched to any gene: 5. CDR3 nucleotides: TGCGCCAGCAGCTTGTGGCCAGGGGGTAATGAGCAGTTCTTC. This translates into CASSLWPGGNEQFF.

The V gene is TRBV10-3, the J gene TRBJ2-3, with D tentatively TRBD2 (5 bases). Trimming stripped 0 bases from V and 6 bases from J, with 13 bases between. CDR1 and CDR2 (germline): ENHRY, SYGVKD. The CDR3 totals 15 residues. The CDR3 reads CAISESTGKGDTQYF. The DNA of the CDR3 is TGTGCCATCAGTGAGTCGACGGGAAAAGGGGATACGCAGTATTTT.

The chain couples TRBV9 to TRBJ1-4; TRBD1 is a possible D gene (6 bases). Looked up from germline, CDR1 is SGDLS and CDR2 is YYNGEE. The CDR3 runs 14 residues. V was shortened by 4 bases and J by 8 bases, with 15 bases between the two germline ends. The CDR3 spells CASSPSTTGEKLFF. CDR3 nucleotide sequence: TGTGCCAGCAGCCCCTCTACTACAGGGGAAAAACTGTTTTTT.

Here the CDR3 DNA reads TGTGCCAGCAGTGAATCCAATACGCAGTATTTT. Translated: CASSESNTQYF. The V and J genes are TRBV2 and TRBJ2-3; D remains ambiguous. This CDR3 has 11 residues. In germline, CDR1 is SNHLY, CDR2 FYNNEI. Trimming took off 2 bases at V and 7 bases at J, with 4 bases between the two ends.

The chain recombines TRBV27 with TRBJ2-2, with 10 nucleotides matching TRBD2. Germline V gives CDR1 MNHEY, CDR2 SMNVEV (reference sequence). The CDR3 runs 17 residues. The V and J ends lost 5 bases and 6 bases, in that order; junction bases with no gene match: 12. DNA of the CDR3: TGTGCCAGCAGTCCCCTACAGCTAGCGGGAGTGCCCGGGGAGCTGTTTTTT. Translation gives CASSPLQLAGVPGELFF.

The V gene is TRBV3-1 (or the pseudogene TRBV3-2), the J gene TRBJ1-1; 11 nucleotides align to TRBD1. With 4 bases clipped from V and 6 bases from J, the junction kept 7 bases outside the gene matches. This CDR3 contains 15 residues. Germline assignment: CDR1 LGHDT and CDR2 YNNKEL (reference sequence). CDR3 nucleotide sequence: TGTGCCAGCAGCCTCCGGGGACAGGGGGTTTCTGAAGCTTTCTTT. Translated: CASSLRGQGVSEAFF.

This sequence joins TRBV16 and TRBJ1-1; 7 nucleotides line up with TRBD1. Germline CDR1 reads KGHSY; CDR2 reads FQNENV. CDR3 length: 16 amino acids. J was trimmed by 3 bases and V by 4 bases; bases with no gene match: 11. In DNA form, the CDR3 reads TGTGCCAGCAGCCCGCGACAGGGAACAAGTCACACTGAAGCTTTCTTT. Translation: CASSPRQGTSHTEAFF. Together with reference TRBV16 and TRBJ1-1, the CDR3 gives the full variable domain: GEEVAQTPKHLVRGEGQKAKLYCAPIKGHSYVFWYQQVLKNEFKFLISFQNENVFDETGMPKERFSAKCLPNSPCSLEIQATKLEDSAVYFCASSPRQGTSHTEAFFGQGTRLTVV.

The sample holds a few counts of this clone. V and J are TRBV10-1 and TRBJ2-7; TRBD2 is a possible D gene (5 bases). This CDR3 spans 17 amino acids. The germline V gene has CDR1 WNHNN and CDR2 SYGVQD (reference sequence). The V gene lost 0 bases and the J gene lost 9 bases, with 24 bases spanning the gap. CDR3 protein: CASSESIVLAGGPGQYF. CDR3 DNA sequence: TGCGCCAGCAGTGAGTCGATTGTATTGGCGGGCGGTCCTGGGCAGTACTTC.

This clone was detected only once. The chain has TRBV4-2 and TRBJ2-5; maybe TRBD2 (9 bases). The CDR3 has 16 amino acids. V shed 1 base and J shed 4 bases, with 16 bases lying between them. The germline V gene encodes CDR1 LGHNA and CDR2 YNFKEQ. DNA for the CDR3: TGTGCCAGCAGCCAAGTTTCTAGCGGGACAGGAGAGACCCAGTACTTC. It is translated as CASSQVSSGTGETQYF.

This clone rates as medium-sized. This rearrangement joins TRBV5-5 to TRBJ2-3; D possibly corresponds to TRBD2 (6 bases). Deletions cut 2 bases from V and 5 bases from J, with 15 bases between. CDR3 length equals 15 residues. CDR1 and CDR2 from the germline V gene are SGHKS and YYEKEE (reference sequence). The CDR3 nucleotides read TGTGCCAGCAGCTTTAACCCTAGGGGAGGAGATACGCAGTATTTT. Translating gives CASSFNPRGGDTQYF.

In this sample, this clone turned up once. The V call is TRBV6-5, the J call TRBJ2-7, with D possibly matching TRBD1 (6 bases). Trimming took off 2 bases at V and 6 bases at J, with 17 bases between the two ends. Germline V gives CDR1 MNHEY, CDR2 SVGAGI. The CDR3 totals 15 residues. CDR3 DNA: TGTGCCAGCAGTTACAATCCCACAGGGTACGGCGAGCAGTACTTC. It yields the protein CASSYNPTGYGEQYF.

The chain links TRBV19 to TRBJ1-2; unclear D gene. V shed 3 bases and J shed 8 bases, with 10 bases lying between them. The germline V gene encodes CDR1 LNHDA and CDR2 SQIVND (reference sequence). The CDR3 length is 12 residues. As DNA, the CDR3 is TGTGCCAGTAGTATCCAGGCTGGGGGCTACACCTTC. Protein: CASSIQAGGYTF. The full variable domain, its missing parts supplied by reference TRBV19 and TRBJ1-2, is DGGITQSPKYLFRKEGQNVTLSCEQNLNHDAMYWYRQDPGQGLRLIYYSQIVNDFQKGDIAEGYSVSREKKESFPLTVTSAQKNPTAFYLCASSIQAGGYTFGSGTRLTVV.

CDR3 sequence reads: CASSLRRFYEQYF. The CDR3 DNA is TGTGCCAGCAGTTTAAGGAGATTCTACGAGCAGTACTTC. The chain is built from TRBV28 and TRBJ2-7; no clear D. In germline, CDR1 is MDHEN, CDR2 SYDVKM. Trimming removed 2 bases from V and 3 bases from J, with 8 bases in between. The CDR3 is made up of 13 amino acids.

The V and J genes are TRBV7-9 and TRBJ1-3, with 8 nucleotides matching TRBD1. CDR1 is SEHNR and CDR2 is FQNEAQ in the germline V gene (reference sequence). V shed 2 bases and J 5 bases; nucleotides not matched to a gene: 11. The CDR3 contains 17 residues. CDR3 sequence reads: CASSLMGARGLRNTIYF. The CDR3 DNA reads as TGTGCCAGCAGCTTAATGGGGGCCAGGGGGCTAAGAAACACCATATATTTT.

The genes are TRBV27 and TRBJ2-7; D is possibly TRBD1 (6 bases). Trimming cost V 5 bases and J 4 bases, with 15 bases left between them. This CDR3 spans 14 amino acids. Germline lookup yields CDR1 MNHEY and CDR2 SMNVEV (reference sequence). CDR3 residues: CASSLPDRPYEQYF. CDR3 nucleotide sequence: TGTGCCAGCAGTCTACCCGACAGGCCTTACGAGCAGTACTTC.

This chain connects TRBV28 to TRBJ2-7, with TRBD1 matching over 9 bases. Per germline, CDR1 MDHEN and CDR2 SYDVKM. CDR3 length equals 13 residues. Trimming cost V 5 bases and J 3 bases; bases outside gene matches: 2. The CDR3 nucleotides are TGTGCCAGCAGTACAGGGGGCCTCTACGAGCAGTACTTC. Residues: CASSTGGLYEQYF.

A single count supports this clone. V is TRBV7-2 and J is TRBJ2-1; 11 bases are a match to TRBD2. Germline V CDR1 and CDR2: SGHTA, FQGNSA. The ends lost 2 bases at V and 5 bases at J; junction bases unmatched: 5. This CDR3 is 16 amino acids long. The CDR3 sequence: CASSLRGTSGDNEQFF. DNA for the CDR3: TGTGCCAGCAGCTTACGGGGGACTAGCGGAGACAATGAGCAGTTCTTC.

The chain has TRBV15 and TRBJ2-3, with 7 nucleotides matching TRBD2. Germline loops: CDR1 LNHNV, CDR2 YYDKDF (reference sequence). This CDR3 spans 16 amino acids. The junction had 7 bases not matched to a gene; V was cut back by 3 bases and J by 1 base. This CDR3 reads CATSSPSSGGTDTQYF. In nucleotides, the CDR3 is TGTGCCACCAGCAGTCCGTCTAGCGGAGGCACAGATACGCAGTATTTT.

The chain uses TRBV7-2 and TRBJ2-7; 9 nucleotides line up with TRBD1. Losses at the gene ends were 5 bases for V and 4 bases for J; bases not matched to a gene: 12. This CDR3 has 16 amino acids. The germline CDR1 and CDR2 sequences are SGHTA and FQGNSA. The CDR3 protein is CASSPTPGQGLYEQYF. The CDR3 coding sequence is TGTGCCAGCAGCCCGACTCCGGGACAGGGTCTTTACGAGCAGTACTTC.

J is TRBJ1-4 and V is TRBV6-2 or TRBV6-3, with a weak D call TRBD1 (6 bases). The CDR3 is 16 amino acids. The germline gives CDR1 MNHEY, CDR2 SVGEGT. Deletions cut 0 bases from V and 4 bases from J, with 12 bases between. CDR3 coding DNA: TGTGCCAGCAGTTACTCACGGACAGATGGTAATGAAAAACTGTTTTTT. Residues: CASSYSRTDGNEKLFF.